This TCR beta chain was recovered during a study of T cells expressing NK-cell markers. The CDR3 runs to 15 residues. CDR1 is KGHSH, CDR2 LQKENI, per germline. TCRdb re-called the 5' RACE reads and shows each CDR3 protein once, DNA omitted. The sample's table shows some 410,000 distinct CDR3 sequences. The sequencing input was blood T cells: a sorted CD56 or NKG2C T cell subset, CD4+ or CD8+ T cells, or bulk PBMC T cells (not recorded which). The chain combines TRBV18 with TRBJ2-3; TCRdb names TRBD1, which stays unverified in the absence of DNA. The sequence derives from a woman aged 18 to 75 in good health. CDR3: CASSPPRGGTDTQYF.